This TCR beta chain was sequenced during a study of blood T cells in healthy people across ages (dated by TCRdb to between 2015 and 2016). Regarding the study in general: In model experiments, template switching captured roughly one uniquely barcoded TCR beta cDNA molecule for every two T cells. Age-related changes in TCR beta repertoire diversity were measured in the study by deep sequencing normalized with unique cDNA molecular identifiers. Donors were grouped into four age groups: young (average about 15 years), middle-aged (about 40), aged (over 55) and long-lived (just over 80). Donors of different ages were randomly distributed across sequencing lanes to avoid experimental bias. For two donors (one aged 18 to 29 and one aged 80 or older), the study analyzed two additional independent replicas of 1 million unique cDNA reads from the same blood draw. Results and caveats for the whole study, not just this receptor: Estimates of total diversity based on one million sequenced T cells were regarded as lower bounds and as underestimates. The percentage of naive T cells measured by flow cytometry correlated strongly with observed TCR beta diversity. As age increased, observed TCR beta diversity per million T cells dropped in a roughly linear way, and a significant reduction was already evident by age 40. The CMV infection status of donors was not known, potentially confounding age-related changes in expanded clonotypes. Compared with the aged group, more naive CD4+ T cells, fewer expanded clones and increased TCR diversity were shown by the long-lived group, suggesting age selection. Since profiling was done on bulk unsorted PBMCs, naive and antigen-experienced compartments could not be conclusively compared.

Library preparation used 5' RACE. TCRdb names Illumina HiSeq 2500 as the instrument used. The second PCR ran for about 6 to 11 cycles and used a J-beta primer mix along with a sample-barcoded 5' primer. Each TCR beta cDNA molecule received a unique molecular identifier from a template-switch 5' adaptor carrying 12 random nucleotides. At least 2.5 million CDR3-containing paired-end reads were obtained from each sample. First-strand cDNA was synthesized from all RNA with the Mint cDNA synthesis kit, primed by a TRBC-specific oligonucleotide. Following uracil-DNA glycosylase treatment, all cDNA underwent a first 18-cycle PCR with the universal primers M1SS and BC2_uni_R. The authors' analysis ran thus. For normalization, 1 million high-quality reads, each with a distinct molecular identifier, were randomly selected from each sample. Instead of being binned into consensus sequences, reads with shared molecular identifiers were discarded. MiTCR, set to a Q25 quality threshold and the strictest error-elimination algorithm, was used for CDR3 identification, clonotype clustering and error correction. A nonparametric unseen species model with Euler transformation was used to estimate lower-bound total TCR beta diversity. TCRdb reworked the public reads: Q25 trimming with fastp, MiXCR clone assembly, productive beta chains retained. Each record represents a unique CDR3 protein, reported with the most common genes and DNA among its rows. In this record, the V and J calls reflect TCRdb's handling and not the investigators' own analysis. The sample includes roughly 1.5 million distinct CDR3 sequences, with about 45% observed a single time. The ten largest clonotypes hold roughly 3.7% of the sample.

This clonotype was recorded once. Its recognized antigen is unknown. No per-base quality is available; no much larger clone lies one base away. Trimming at the junction amounts to 0 bases on V and 7 bases on J, and the germline ends lie 11 bases apart. The CDR3 starts with the cysteine, ends with the phenylalanine, and has 14 residues. The entry retains the CDR3 DNA only, 42 bases that are in frame from base 1. The germline V gene sets CDR1 to SGDLS and CDR2 to YYNGEE. The donors were some 39 Caucasian individuals from Russia, aged roughly 6 to 95 years, who were systemically healthy. Roughly 10 milliliters of peripheral blood were drawn from each donor into EDTA-treated Vacutainer tubes. PBMCs were isolated by Ficoll-Paque density-gradient centrifugation, with at least 7 million obtained per sample. Trizol reagent was used to extract total RNA from PBMCs, with at least 5 micrograms per sample. For every donor, flow cytometry on a PBMC aliquot measured the percentage of naive CD45RAhigh/CD27high T cells.

The sample taken for sequencing was blood. The V and J genes are TRBV9 and TRBJ2-1; perhaps TRBD1 is the D gene, with 5 bases matching. This TCR was sampled from a woman between 18 and 29 years old in good health. The nucleotide sequence is given as TGTGCCAGCAGCGTAGGCTCCAGGGTGAATGAGCAGTTCTTC. This gives the protein CASSVGSRVNEQFF.